This TCR beta chain was sequenced in a study of beta chain features in type 1 diabetes. Study at large: The number of sorted cells examined across all samples was roughly 100,000,000.

TCRB transcripts that were expressed got sequenced, as all of the isolated RNA had been reverse transcribed. There were several million reads on average in the naive, central memory and regulatory T cell samples. Generated by immunoSEQ multiplex PCR, the TCRdb table keeps only in-frame clones and is missing some. The profile shows more than 350,000 clones, roughly 11% of them singletons. Worth noting for this clone: The antigen is not known. Other DNA sequences of this sample code for an identical CDR3.

The study, taken as a whole, reports: Still unanswered here is whether HLA type influences TCRB rearrangement. Sequencing from cDNA could over-represent high-TCR-expressing cells.

V lost 0 bases to trimming and J lost 0 bases, with 8 bases between them. Per the germline V gene, CDR1 is SGDLS and CDR2 is YYNGEE. The CDR3 length is 15 residues. The sequenced sample consisted of naive CD4+ T cells from blood. The receptor was isolated from a woman under 30 in good health. The J gene is TRBJ2-3, the V gene TRBV9, with D hard to call. The CDR3 DNA sequence: TGTGCCAGCAGCGTAGGTCGGTCTAGCACAGATACGCAGTATTTT. Translation: CASSVGRSSTDTQYF.